This TCR beta chain was recorded in a study of OX40 agonist ivuxolimab in advanced cancers. Study-wide background: Ivuxolimab, which is an agonistic anti-OX40 (CD134) antibody, was administered to the patients. Enrollees could have had prior anti-PD-1, anti-PD-L1 or anti-CTLA-4 therapy, which around 40% had received. Whole-study results and caveats: Clonal expansion was seen in CD4+ and CD8+ blood T cells by week 6 at 0.1 to 3.0 mg/kg.

Trimming removed 6 bases at V and 8 bases at J, with 8 bases between. The CDR3 is made up of 10 amino acids. Germline V gives CDR1 DFQATT, CDR2 SNEGSKA (reference sequence). Generated by immunoSEQ multiplex PCR, the TCRdb table keeps only in-frame clones and is missing some. The data contain around 61,000 clones, about 90% of them singletons. A note on this clone: Its target is unknown.

The origin of this receptor is an adult with an advanced solid tumor such as melanoma, head and neck, liver or kidney cancer. The sample consisted of CD4+ or CD8+ T cells sorted from blood, taken in a trial of the OX40 agonist ivuxolimab. J is TRBJ2-1 and V is TRBV20-1; D is unresolved. DNA of the CDR3: TGCAGTGCAGGCGCCCATGAGCAGTTCTTC. Encoded protein: CSAGAHEQFF.